One and the same sample provided the 17 T cell receptor beta chains below, sequenced in a study of shared T cell receptors in the human thymus. Sequencing was performed with immunoSEQ multiplex PCR; in TCRdb, only in-frame clones are kept and a portion is missing. Of approximately 400,000 clones in the sample, over 90% were seen once. Sequenced: thymocytes. These receptors were obtained from a human donor.

This chain links TRBV11-2 with TRBJ2-1; D is perhaps TRBD1 or TRBD2 (5 bases each). Germline loops: CDR1 SGHAT, CDR2 FQNNGV. Trimming cost V 5 bases and J 0 bases, with 11 bases left between them. This CDR3 spans 15 amino acids. Here the CDR3 DNA reads TGTGCCAGCAGCCCGAGGGGAAGCTCCTACAATGAGCAGTTCTTC. This translates into CASSPRGSSYNEQFF.

The chain is built from TRBV4-3 and TRBJ2-7, with no clear D. The V end lost 0 bases, the J end lost 3 bases, and 6 bases lay between the germline ends. CDR1 and CDR2 from the germline V gene are LGHNA and YSLEER. This CDR3 spans 13 amino acids. CDR3 sequence: CASSQEQGYEQYF. The CDR3 DNA follows: TGCGCCAGCAGCCAAGAACAAGGCTACGAGCAGTACTTC.

The chain couples TRBV18 to TRBJ2-1, with 12 bases aligning to TRBD2. This CDR3 has 16 residues. Germline CDR1 and CDR2: KGHSH and LQKENI. The V and J ends lost 4 bases and 5 bases, in that order; junction bases with no gene match: 6. The CDR3 DNA follows: TGTGCCAGCTCACTTTGGACTAGCGGGAACAACAATGAGCAGTTCTTC. As protein: CASSLWTSGNNNEQFF.

This clone has only one observation. A junction boundary mismatches the germline segment, possibly from a read error. The V call is TRBV5-4, the J call TRBJ1-1; D uncertain. This CDR3 spans 11 amino acids. The germline CDR1 and CDR2 sequences are SGHNT and YYREEE (reference sequence). The CDR3 bases are TGTGCCAGCGGCGGAAAAATCCCTCCCCTCTTT. This sequence encodes CASGGKIPPLF.

This clone came up once. The chain has TRBV28 and TRBJ2-7; 9 bases align to TRBD2. Per the germline V gene, CDR1 is MDHEN and CDR2 is SYDVKM. The junction had 15 bases not matched to a gene; V was cut back by 4 bases and J by 5 bases. The CDR3 loop spans 17 amino acids. The CDR3 DNA reads TGTGCCAGCAGTTCCTTCGGGGTAGCGGGAGCCCTGAACGAGCAGTACTTC. Protein sequence: CASSSFGVAGALNEQYF.

This clone showed up just once. This rearrangement joins TRBV29-1 to TRBJ1-2; the match to TRBD1 covers 8 bases. The CDR3 extends over 12 amino acids. The J segment lost 8 bases and the V segment lost 6 bases, leaving 8 bases of the junction unmatched. The germline V gene has CDR1 SQVTM and CDR2 ANQGSEA. This CDR3 is CSVSGGGGGYTF. The CDR3 DNA is TGCAGCGTGTCAGGGGGCGGAGGGGGCTACACCTTC.

This clone has only one observation. The gene calls are TRBV19 and TRBJ2-5; D might be TRBD2 (5 bases). The CDR3 is made up of 16 amino acids. V dropped 3 bases and J dropped 4 bases, with 18 bases sitting between them. From germline, CDR1 is LNHDA and CDR2 SQIVND (reference sequence). The CDR3 here is CASSIFRVGVSETQYF. DNA for the CDR3: TGTGCCAGTAGTATCTTTAGGGTCGGGGTTTCAGAGACCCAGTACTTC. The full variable domain, rest sourced from reference TRBV19 and TRBJ2-5, is DGGITQSPKYLFRKEGQNVTLSCEQNLNHDAMYWYRQDPGQGLRLIYYSQIVNDFQKGDIAEGYSVSREKKESFPLTVTSAQKNPTAFYLCASSIFRVGVSETQYFGPGTRLLVL.

The chain is built from TRBV11-2 and TRBJ2-5; TRBD1 might be the D (5 bases). Germline V lookup: CDR1 SGHAT, CDR2 FQNNGV. V lost 5 bases and J 0 bases, leaving 16 bases between the germline ends. The CDR3 is made up of 16 amino acids. Here the CDR3 DNA reads TGTGCCAGCAGCCGCCTCGGACACCAGTACCAAGAGACCCAGTACTTC. Protein: CASSRLGHQYQETQYF. The whole variable domain, remainder taken from reference TRBV11-2 and TRBJ2-5, is EAGVAQSPRYKIIEKRQSVAFWCNPISGHATLYWYQQILGQGPKLLIQFQNNGVVDDSQLPKDRFSAERLKGVDSTLKIQPAKLEDSAVYLCASSRLGHQYQETQYFGPGTRLLVL.

The chain links TRBV6-5 to TRBJ1-5; a possible D gene is TRBD1 (5 bases). Germline CDR1 and CDR2: MNHEY and SVGAGI. CDR3 length: 14 amino acids. Trimming shortened V by 2 bases and J by 6 bases, and 11 bases separated the two germline ends. Written as DNA, the CDR3 is TGTGCCAGCAGTTACGGGCGGGGGAGTCAGCCCCAGCATTTT. It yields the protein CASSYGRGSQPQHF.

V is TRBV4-3 and J is TRBJ2-3; D uncertain. Trimming left V 1 base short and J 0 bases short, with 5 bases between. Germline V gene sequence: CDR1 LGHNA, CDR2 YSLEER. This CDR3 spans 14 amino acids. CDR3 DNA sequence: TGCGCCAGCAGCCAAGCCCCTAGCACAGATACGCAGTATTTT. Translated: CASSQAPSTDTQYF.

The J gene is TRBJ1-1, the V gene TRBV7-4; the D is unclear. V was cut by 1 base and J by 0 bases, with 9 bases left in between. Germline V gene sequence: CDR1 SGHVT, CDR2 SQSDAQ. The CDR3 is 15 residues long. CDR3 loop: CASSLGQPLNTEAFF. CDR3 nucleotide sequence: TGTGCCAGCAGCTTAGGGCAGCCGCTGAACACTGAAGCTTTCTTT.

The V gene is TRBV29-1, the J gene TRBJ2-1; 14 nucleotides agree with TRBD2. Germline lookup yields CDR1 SQVTM and CDR2 ANQGSEA. This CDR3 contains 16 residues. V lost 7 bases to trimming and J lost 3 bases; unmatched junction nucleotides: 8. CDR3 protein: CSAGLAGVGLYNEQFF. The CDR3, as DNA: TGCAGCGCGGGACTAGCGGGAGTAGGGCTCTACAATGAGCAGTTCTTC.

V is TRBV5-6 and J is TRBJ1-2; D is unclear. The CDR3 is 16 amino acids. Trimming left V 6 bases short and J 4 bases short, with 22 bases between. Germline CDR1 SGHDT, CDR2 YYEEEE. In nucleotides, the CDR3 is TGTGCCAGCACATTATGGTTAGGCAACCAAATCTATGGCTACACCTTC. Encoded protein: CASTLWLGNQIYGYTF.

This sequence joins TRBV4-2 and TRBJ2-1, with D hard to call. The CDR3 has 16 residues. The V gene's germline CDR1 is LGHNA and CDR2 YNFKEQ. V shed 0 bases and J shed 0 bases, with 9 bases lying between them. CDR3 region: CASSQDERPSYNEQFF. In DNA form, the CDR3 reads TGTGCCAGCAGCCAAGATGAGCGTCCCTCCTACAATGAGCAGTTCTTC.

This chain links TRBV18 with TRBJ2-1; the D is unclear. V dropped 4 bases and J dropped 4 bases, with 17 bases sitting between them. Per germline, CDR1 KGHSH and CDR2 LQKENI. The CDR3 consists of 16 residues. DNA for the CDR3: TGTGCCAGCTCACAGATTGTTTGGTCCCAATACAATGAGCAGTTCTTC. Amino acids: CASSQIVWSQYNEQFF.

The J gene is TRBJ2-3, the V gene TRBV9, with TRBD1 matching 7 bases. V trimming: 6 bases; J trimming: 1 base; junction bases outside the gene matches: 8. The CDR3 contains 15 residues. The V gene's germline CDR1 is SGDLS and CDR2 YYNGEE. This chain's CDR3 is CASTRRDSGTDTQYF. DNA for the CDR3: TGTGCCAGCACCCGCCGGGACAGCGGCACAGATACGCAGTATTTT.

Here the CDR3 reads CASSQDIAEKYEQYF. In nucleotides, the CDR3 is TGTGCCAGCAGCCAAGATATAGCGGAGAAATACGAGCAGTACTTC. The genes are TRBV4-2 and TRBJ2-7; tentatively, D is TRBD2 (6 bases). The germline V gene encodes CDR1 LGHNA and CDR2 YNFKEQ. The CDR3 covers 15 residues. Trimming took 0 bases from V and 4 from J, leaving 13 bases between them.